This entry lists 21 T cell receptor beta chains sequenced from one sample in a study of cytomegalovirus exposure and HLA in healthy donors (dated by TCRdb to the late 2010s). Library construction relied on the immunoSEQ multiplex PCR assay. Drawn from immuneACCESS, this table holds only the in-frame rearrangements with V and J called that TCRdb kept. Clones are partly lost; checked studies trace under half to an unresolved V gene and leave the rest unexplained. This sample has under 300,000 clones in its table, and approximately 83% of those were observed once. 1% of the sample is in the top ten clones. Sequencing used PBMCs. These receptors came from a woman aged 18 to 35 in good health and CMV-seronegative.

The chain has TRBV30 and TRBJ2-7; possible D gene TRBD1, 5 bases. Germline CDR1 is GTSNPN and CDR2 is SVGIG (reference sequence). This CDR3 has 14 amino acids. V was shortened by 0 bases and J by 5 bases, with 14 bases between the two germline ends. The CDR3 DNA sequence: TGTGCCTGGAGTGTACCGGGTCTAGGGGACGAGCAGTACTTC. Protein product: CAWSVPGLGDEQYF.

This chain links TRBV4-3 with TRBJ1-2; D is undetermined. V lost 3 bases and J 8 bases, leaving 19 bases between the germline ends. The CDR3 extends over 15 amino acids. Per germline, CDR1 LGHNA and CDR2 YSLEER. DNA of the CDR3: TGCGCCAGCAGCCAGGACTCCTTAAATGGGGTAGGCTACACCTTC. Amino acids: CASSQDSLNGVGYTF.

The chain joins TRBV11-2 to TRBJ2-7; D gene unclear. CDR3 size: 12 residues. Per the germline V gene, CDR1 is SGHAT and CDR2 is FQNNGV. Trimming took 1 base from V and 4 from J, leaving 5 bases between them. The CDR3 bases are TGTGCCAGCAGCTTAGTATCTTACGAGCAGTACTTC. Translation gives CASSLVSYEQYF.

This chain links TRBV9 with TRBJ2-3; D unresolved. V gave up 5 bases and J gave up 2 bases, with 21 bases separating them. The CDR3 extends over 17 amino acids. CDR1 is SGDLS and CDR2 is YYNGEE in the germline V gene. CDR3 protein: CASSIRGRSGHTDTQYF. As DNA, the CDR3 is TGTGCCAGCAGTATTCGAGGCAGATCGGGTCACACAGATACGCAGTATTTT.

V and J are TRBV6-5 and TRBJ1-2; the match to TRBD1 covers 7 bases. The CDR3 has 15 amino acids. The V and J ends lost 0 bases and 4 bases, in that order; junction bases with no gene match: 5. The germline V gene has CDR1 MNHEY and CDR2 SVGAGI. CDR3 protein: CASSYSEGAVYGYTF. CDR3 DNA sequence: TGTGCCAGCAGTTACTCGGAGGGGGCGGTCTATGGCTACACCTTC.

CDR3 sequence: CASSLGAGAGETQYF. The DNA of the CDR3 is TGTGCCAGCAGCTTAGGAGCGGGAGCTGGGGAGACCCAGTACTTC. The chain has TRBV7-9 and TRBJ2-5; 8 nucleotides agree with TRBD2. The ends lost 1 base at V and 5 bases at J; junction bases unmatched: 6. The germline CDR1 and CDR2 sequences are SEHNR and FQNEAQ (reference sequence). This CDR3 has 15 residues.

The genes are TRBV7-9 and TRBJ2-5; 12 nucleotides line up with TRBD2. The germline gives CDR1 SEHNR, CDR2 FQNEAQ (reference sequence). V shed 1 base and J 3 bases; nucleotides not matched to a gene: 0. This CDR3 contains 15 residues. This chain's CDR3 is CASSLGTSGKETQYF. Written as DNA, the CDR3 is TGTGCCAGCAGCTTAGGGACTAGCGGGAAAGAGACCCAGTACTTC.

The chain has TRBV11-3 and TRBJ2-7; 8 bases fit TRBD2. The V gene's germline CDR1 is SGHNT and CDR2 YENEEA. The trim removed 1 base at V and 5 bases at J, leaving 7 bases unmatched. The CDR3 sequence is 15 residues long. The CDR3 coding sequence is TGTGCCAGCAGCTTAGCGGTCGGGGGGGCGGACGAGCAGTACTTC. Its translation is CASSLAVGGADEQYF.

The chain has TRBV5-1 and TRBJ1-1; TRBD1 is a possible D gene (6 bases). The V end was cut by 4 bases, the J end by 4 bases, with 14 bases between. There are 14 residues in the CDR3. Germline CDR1 and CDR2: SGHRS and YFSETQ. CDR3 coding DNA: TGCGCCAGCAGCGTCACAGGGAGTGGCACTGAAGCTTTCTTT. Translation gives CASSVTGSGTEAFF.

The chain links TRBV13 to TRBJ2-2; 8 bases line up with TRBD1. The CDR3 consists of 16 residues. V shed 2 bases and J 1 base; nucleotides not matched to a gene: 3. Germline V gives CDR1 PRHDT, CDR2 FYEKMQ (reference sequence). The DNA of the CDR3 is TGTGCCAGCAGCTTATGGGACAGGCTGAACACCGGGGAGCTGTTTTTT. It yields the protein CASSLWDRLNTGELFF.

CDR3 nucleotides: TGTGCCAGCAGCTTAATGAGGGATGGCTACACCTTC. Its translation: CASSLMRDGYTF. The gene calls are TRBV7-9 and TRBJ1-2; D call uncertain. The CDR3 is 12 amino acids. Looked up from germline, CDR1 is SEHNR and CDR2 is FQNEAQ (reference sequence). The germline V and J ends were trimmed by 2 bases and 6 bases, with 7 bases remaining between them.

This clone came up once. The gene calls are TRBV4-2 and TRBJ2-7, with D possibly being TRBD2 (6 bases). V was clipped by 1 base and J by 2 bases, with 9 bases between them. The length of the CDR3 is 14 residues. Per the germline V gene, CDR1 is LGHNA and CDR2 is YNFKEQ. CDR3 bases: TGTGCCAGCAGCCAAGGACTAGTTGCCTACGAGCAGTACTTC. Amino acids: CASSQGLVAYEQYF.

This clone occurred a few times. The sample carries other DNA sequences with the same CDR3. The rearrangement uses TRBV10-1 and TRBJ1-2; possibly TRBD1 for D (5 bases). The CDR3 runs 13 residues. Germline V lookup: CDR1 WNHNN, CDR2 SYGVQD (reference sequence). V gave up 4 bases and J gave up 5 bases, with 11 bases separating them. The CDR3 nucleotides are TGCGCCAGCAGTGGAAGGGGAGGGTATGGCTACACCTTC. Encoded protein: CASSGRGGYGYTF.

V and J are TRBV5-4 and TRBJ2-7; TRBD1 matches at 8 bases. Germline V gives CDR1 SGHNT, CDR2 YYREEE (reference sequence). V lost 0 bases, J lost 2 bases, and 1 base stayed unmatched. The CDR3 runs 14 residues. CDR3 nucleotides: TGTGCCAGCAGCTTGGGGGACAGGACCTACGAGCAGTACTTC. This encodes CASSLGDRTYEQYF.

The DNA for the CDR3 is TGTGCCATCAGAGACCAGGGCAGCGACTATGGCTACACCTTC. Its translation is CAIRDQGSDYGYTF. The chain joins TRBV10-3 to TRBJ1-2; a possible D gene is TRBD1 (5 bases). The CDR3 length is 14 residues. Between the trimmed V and J ends, which lost 6 bases and 3 bases, there was a span of 14 bases. Per the germline V gene, CDR1 is ENHRY and CDR2 is SYGVKD.

The genes are TRBV2 and TRBJ2-1, with 8 bases that match TRBD2. Losses at the gene ends were 7 bases for V and 7 bases for J; bases not matched to a gene: 12. Germline V gene sequence: CDR1 SNHLY, CDR2 FYNNEI. This CDR3 is 15 amino acids long. The CDR3 DNA is TGTGCCAGCACCCGGGAAGCGGGAGACTGGAATGAGCAGTTCTTC. This codes for CASTREAGDWNEQFF.

This chain connects TRBV19 to TRBJ1-2; possible D gene TRBD1, 5 bases. The germline V and J ends were trimmed by 8 bases and 14 bases, with 24 bases remaining between them. Germline V gene data show CDR1 as LNHDA and CDR2 as SQIVND (reference sequence). The CDR3 runs 13 residues. Here the CDR3 DNA reads TGTGCCAGTTCTATAACTTGGGTGCAGGGTCCAACCTTC. Encoded protein: CASSITWVQGPTF.

This clone was seen a single time. The rearrangement uses TRBV4-3 and TRBJ1-4; TRBD1 matches 8 bases. V was pared by 3 bases and J by 3 bases, with 3 bases of the junction left unmatched. CDR1 is LGHNA, CDR2 YSLEER, per germline. This CDR3 is 15 amino acids long. This CDR3 reads CASSQQQGANEKLFF. For the CDR3, the DNA is TGCGCCAGCAGCCAGCAACAGGGGGCTAATGAAAAACTGTTTTTT.

This chain links TRBV30 with TRBJ2-7, with no clear D. The CDR3 runs 15 residues. The germline V and J ends were trimmed by 4 bases and 0 bases, with 16 bases remaining between them. Germline CDR1 reads GTSNPN; CDR2 reads SVGIG (reference sequence). This CDR3 is CAWTVGGGFSYEQYF. CDR3 DNA: TGTGCCTGGACCGTAGGTGGCGGATTCTCCTACGAGCAGTACTTC.

The rearrangement links TRBV6-5 to TRBJ1-1, with TRBD1 matching 7 bases. The CDR3 extends over 14 amino acids. Looked up from germline, CDR1 is MNHEY and CDR2 is SVGAGI. V shed 5 bases and J 3 bases; nucleotides not matched to a gene: 6. CDR3 in amino acids: CASSRTGGHTEAFF. CDR3 coding DNA: TGTGCCAGCAGTCGGACAGGCGGGCACACTGAAGCTTTCTTT.

This rearrangement joins TRBV28 to TRBJ2-3; 13 bases map to TRBD2. CDR3 length equals 17 residues. Germline V CDR1 and CDR2: MDHEN, SYDVKM. The V segment lost 6 bases and the J segment 0 bases; nucleotides outside the gene matches: 6. As DNA, the CDR3 is TGTGCCAGCAGGGCCCTGGGACTAGCGGGAAGCACAGATACGCAGTATTTT. This translates into CASRALGLAGSTDTQYF.